Given below is one T cell receptor beta chain in context. Its antigen is not known. This specimen comes from a study of PD-1 blockade in classical Hodgkin lymphoma. Some clones are missing from TCRdb's copy, which holds only in-frame ones; the method was immunoSEQ multiplex PCR. The sample holds 50,000 to 65,000 clones; roughly nine tenths are singletons and the top ten take roughly 8%. The germline CDR1 and CDR2 sequences are SGHVS and FQNEAQ. Trimming removed 4 bases from V and 7 bases from J; junction bases left unmatched: 5. The CDR3 contains 15 residues. Regarding the study as a whole: By C4D1 there was a significant rise in CD4+ TCR diversity but not in CD8+ TCR diversity. Patients starting nivolumab under 1 year after ASCT were excluded. What caused the repertoire differences, perhaps disease activity or prior therapy, remains undefined.

Time point given: cycle 4 day 1 (C4D1), after around six weeks of nivolumab. All trial patients relapsed after autologous stem cell transplantation. Patients' outcomes at their best amounted to complete response, partial response or progressive disease. The receptor was isolated from a human donor with classical Hodgkin lymphoma. This sample comprised peripheral blood mononuclear cells (PBMCs), obtained before the fourth cycle of nivolumab. The chain has TRBV7-8 and TRBJ2-2; 11 bases match TRBD1. The CDR3 bases are TGTGCCAGCAGCTATGGACAGGGGGCTGTCGGGGAGCTGTTTTTT. Protein product: CASSYGQGAVGELFF. Full variable domain (missing parts from reference TRBV7-8 and TRBJ2-2): GAGVSQSPRYKVAKRGQDVALRCDPISGHVSLFWYQQALGQGPEFLTYFQNEAQLDKSGLPSDRFFAERPEGSVSTLKIQRTQQEDSAVYLCASSYGQGAVGELFFGEGSRLTVL.